These 14 T cell receptor beta chains came from one sample sequenced in a study of cytomegalovirus exposure and HLA in healthy donors. Assay used: immunoSEQ multiplex PCR; TCRdb lists only in-frame clones, some missing. Altogether more than 60,000 clones are present, about 97% being singletons, with the ten largest covering under 2%. Sequenced sample: PBMCs. These receptors originate from a woman in her late teens or twenties in good health and CMV-seropositive.

The V call is TRBV6-1, the J call TRBJ1-5, with D perhaps TRBD1 (5 bases). CDR1 MNHNS and CDR2 SASEGT come from the germline V gene. V lost 5 bases, J lost 3 bases, and 11 bases lay in between. This CDR3 is 14 amino acids long. The CDR3 coding sequence is TGTGCCAGCAGTCTGCCAGGGCTCAATCAGCCCCAGCATTTT. The encoded protein is CASSLPGLNQPQHF.

The chain recombines TRBV28 with TRBJ2-7; maybe TRBD2 (7 bases). The CDR3 has 14 amino acids. Germline lookup yields CDR1 MDHEN and CDR2 SYDVKM. V shed 6 bases and J shed 7 bases, with 19 bases lying between them. CDR3 in amino acids: CASRGGSGAREQYF. For the CDR3, the DNA is TGTGCCAGCAGGGGGGGGTCGGGGGCGAGGGAGCAGTACTTC.

This chain uses TRBV30 with TRBJ2-5, with D possibly TRBD2 on 5 matching bases. V was clipped by 0 bases and J by 3 bases, with 17 bases between them. Germline V gene sequence: CDR1 GTSNPN, CDR2 SVGIG (reference sequence). This CDR3 is 16 amino acids long. The CDR3 is CAWSVPRGSGEETQYF. The DNA for the CDR3 is TGTGCCTGGAGTGTCCCTCGAGGGAGTGGGGAAGAGACCCAGTACTTC.

The J gene is TRBJ2-1, the V gene TRBV5-6; D is perhaps TRBD1 (5 bases). The CDR3 has 11 amino acids. Trimming left V 4 bases short and J 15 bases short, with 14 bases between. Germline values: CDR1 SGHDT, CDR2 YYEEEE. CDR3 nucleotide sequence: TGTGCCAGCAGCCTCGGACATGACGGGTTCTTC. It specifies CASSLGHDGFF. Using reference TRBV5-6 and TRBJ2-1 for the parts outside the CDR3, the full variable domain is DAGVTQSPTHLIKTRGQQVTLRCSPKSGHDTVSWYQQALGQGPQFIFQYYEEEERQRGNFPDRFSGHQFPNYSSELNVNALLLGDSALYLCASSLGHDGFFGPGTRLTVL.

The chain couples TRBV28 to TRBJ2-5, with a tentative D call TRBD1 (6 bases). The germline CDR1 and CDR2 sequences are MDHEN and SYDVKM. Between the trimmed V and J ends, which lost 5 bases and 5 bases, there was a span of 18 bases. There are 15 residues in the CDR3. CDR3 region: CASSTGGSEEETQYF. In nucleotides, the CDR3 is TGTGCCAGCAGTACTGGGGGCAGCGAGGAGGAGACCCAGTACTTC.

V gene TRBV5-1 combines with J gene TRBJ2-7; TRBD1 agrees at 8 bases. The CDR3 is 15 amino acids. The germline V gene has CDR1 SGHRS and CDR2 YFSETQ. V shed 0 bases, J shed 0 bases, and the junction held 2 bases outside the gene matches. CDR3 coding DNA: TGCGCCAGCAGCTTGGTGGGACAGGACTCCTACGAGCAGTACTTC. Translated, it gives CASSLVGQDSYEQYF.

J is TRBJ2-7 and V is TRBV11-2, with a possible D match to TRBD2 (5 bases). The CDR3 length is 13 residues. Germline V gene lookup returns CDR1 SGHAT and CDR2 FQNNGV. The ends were cut back, 1 base at V and 6 bases at J, with 10 bases in the middle. CDR3 coding DNA: TGTGCCAGCAGCTTAGCGAGGGTAGCCGAGCAGTACTTC. This sequence encodes CASSLARVAEQYF.

The sample holds one count of this clone. The V and J genes are TRBV30 and TRBJ2-7, with 10 bases aligning to TRBD2. Germline V gives CDR1 GTSNPN, CDR2 SVGIG (reference sequence). After removal of 4 bases from V and 0 bases from J, the junction contained 6 bases not matched to a gene. The CDR3 length is 15 residues. The CDR3 region is CAWTSGRVGSYEQYF. CDR3 nucleotide sequence: TGTGCCTGGACTAGCGGGAGAGTGGGCTCCTACGAGCAGTACTTC.

This chain uses TRBV27 with TRBJ1-2; 8 bases line up with TRBD1. V trimming: 4 bases; J trimming: 8 bases; junction bases outside the gene matches: 9. Per the germline V gene, CDR1 is MNHEY and CDR2 is SMNVEV (reference sequence). The CDR3 sequence is 14 residues long. The CDR3, as DNA: TGTGCCAGCAGTTCCGCGACAGGGGTGGACGGCTACACCTTC. This encodes CASSSATGVDGYTF.

V usage is TRBV5-8 and J usage is TRBJ1-1, with 7 bases that match TRBD1. Germline CDR1 is SGHTS and CDR2 is YDEGEE. CDR3 length equals 13 residues. V dropped 5 bases and J dropped 2; count of bases not matched to a gene: 3. CDR3 residues: CASSRDRNTEAFF. The CDR3 nucleotides are TGTGCCAGCAGTCGGGACAGAAACACTGAAGCTTTCTTT. The full variable domain, its missing parts supplied by reference TRBV5-8 and TRBJ1-1, is EAGVTQSPTHLIKTRGQQATLRCSPISGHTSVYWYQQALGLGLQFLLWYDEGEERNRGNFPPRFSGRQFPNYSSELNVNALELEDSALYLCASSRDRNTEAFFGQGTRLTVV.

V and J are TRBV28 and TRBJ1-5, with D possibly being TRBD1 (6 bases). V was cut by 2 bases and J by 8 bases, with 16 bases left in between. Germline CDR1 reads MDHEN; CDR2 reads SYDVKM. The CDR3 has 15 amino acids. This chain's CDR3 is CASSLNWSGEKPQHF. In DNA, the CDR3 is TGTGCCAGCAGTTTAAATTGGTCAGGGGAAAAGCCCCAGCATTTT.

Worth noting for this clone: The same CDR3 also results from other DNA sequences found in this sample. The gene calls are TRBV6-5 and TRBJ2-7, with TRBD2 as a possible D gene (6 bases). Trimming took off 2 bases at V and 3 bases at J, with 8 bases between the two ends. The CDR3 extends over 13 amino acids. CDR1 and CDR2 from the germline V gene are MNHEY and SVGAGI. Written as DNA, the CDR3 is TGTGCCAGCAGTTACGGGCGGGGCTACGAGCAGTACTTC. Protein product: CASSYGRGYEQYF.

This chain joins TRBV11-3 and TRBJ2-2; 9 nucleotides align to TRBD1. Germline CDR1 reads SGHNT; CDR2 reads YENEEA. The V and J ends lost 0 bases and 7 bases, in that order; junction bases with no gene match: 6. CDR3 size: 16 residues. The CDR3 region is CASSLDRQGEIGELFF. The CDR3 nucleotides read TGTGCCAGCAGCTTAGATCGACAGGGGGAGATCGGGGAGCTGTTTTTT. Supplemented by reference TRBV11-3 and TRBJ2-2, the full variable domain reads EAGVVQSPRYKIIEKKQPVAFWCNPISGHNTLYWYLQNLGQGPELLIRYENEEAVDDSQLPKDRFSAERLKGVDSTLKIQPAELGDSAVYLCASSLDRQGEIGELFFGEGSRLTVL.

This chain uses TRBV15 with TRBJ1-1; possible D gene TRBD1, 5 bases. The CDR3 runs to 12 residues. The germline CDR1 and CDR2 sequences are LNHNV and YYDKDF (reference sequence). The V and J ends lost 2 bases and 4 bases respectively, with 5 bases between them. CDR3 loop: CATSRQGTEAFF. The CDR3 coding sequence is TGTGCCACCAGCAGACAGGGCACTGAAGCTTTCTTT.